This T cell receptor (beta chain) was documented in a study of T cells after yellow fever vaccination. Germline-derived CDR1 and CDR2 are LGHNA and YNFKEQ. The CDR3 has 13 amino acids. Trimming shortened V by 3 bases and J by 3 bases, and 7 bases separated the two germline ends. This clonotype was recorded at least ten times. The antigen is unknown. Whole-study results and caveats: Weaker overall, the secondary response nonetheless peaked faster (day 5 versus 15).

Synthesis of TCR cDNA relied on 5'RACE template switching, which attached a universal primer site and UMIs. TCRdb re-derived calls from the 5' RACE reads in MiXCR, one entry per CDR3 protein. The sample lists a few hundred thousand distinct CDR3 sequences, roughly 3.5% occurring once. This specimen was PBMCs, taken on the day of the yellow fever booster vaccination. The sequence was collected from a man aged 18 to 30 who received the YFV17D yellow fever vaccine. The J gene is TRBJ2-3, the V gene TRBV4-2; D is unresolved. The CDR3 loop is CASSHSTTDTQYF. The CDR3 DNA is TGTGCCAGCAGCCATAGCACTACAGATACGCAGTATTTT.